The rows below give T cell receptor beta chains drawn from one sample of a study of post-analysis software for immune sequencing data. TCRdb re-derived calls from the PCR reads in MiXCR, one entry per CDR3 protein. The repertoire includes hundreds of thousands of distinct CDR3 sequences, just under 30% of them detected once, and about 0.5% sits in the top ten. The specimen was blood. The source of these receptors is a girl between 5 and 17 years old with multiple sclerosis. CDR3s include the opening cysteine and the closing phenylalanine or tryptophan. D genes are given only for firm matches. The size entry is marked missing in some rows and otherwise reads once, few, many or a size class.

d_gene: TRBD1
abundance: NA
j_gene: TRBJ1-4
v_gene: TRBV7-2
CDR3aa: CASSPSPGQLNEKLFF
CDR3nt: TGTGCCAGCAGTCCCTCTCCGGGACAGCTTAATGAAAAACTGTTTTTT

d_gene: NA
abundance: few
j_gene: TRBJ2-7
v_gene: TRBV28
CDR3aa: CASSFLAPEQYF
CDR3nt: TGTGCCAGCAGTTTCCTAGCGCCCGAGCAGTACTTC

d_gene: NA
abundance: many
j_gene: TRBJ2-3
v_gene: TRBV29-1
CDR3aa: CSVREWSTDTQYF
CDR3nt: TGCAGCGTAAGAGAATGGAGCACAGATACGCAGTATTTT

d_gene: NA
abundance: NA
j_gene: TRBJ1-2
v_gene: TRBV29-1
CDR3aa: CSVEDRWGGYTF
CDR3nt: TGCAGCGTTGAAGATCGGTGGGGGGGCTACACCTTC

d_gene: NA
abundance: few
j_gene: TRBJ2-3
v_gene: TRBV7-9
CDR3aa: CASSFRGGTDTQYF
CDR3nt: TGTGCCAGCAGCTTCCGTGGCGGAACAGATACGCAGTATTTT

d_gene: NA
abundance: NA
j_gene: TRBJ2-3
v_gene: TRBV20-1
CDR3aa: CSAVPGLLSDTQYF
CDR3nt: TGCAGTGCCGTGCCGGGACTCCTGTCAGATACGCAGTATTTT

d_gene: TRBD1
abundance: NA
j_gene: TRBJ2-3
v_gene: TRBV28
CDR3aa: CASNLDRISTDTQYF
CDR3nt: TGTGCCAGCAATCTGGACAGGATAAGCACAGATACGCAGTATTTT

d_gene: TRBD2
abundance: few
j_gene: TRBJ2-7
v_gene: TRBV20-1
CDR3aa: CSLPSGAASYEQYF
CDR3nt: TGCAGTCTTCCTAGCGGAGCCGCTTCCTACGAGCAGTACTTC

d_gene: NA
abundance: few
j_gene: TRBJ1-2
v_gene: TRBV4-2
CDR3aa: CASSQDRIGYTF
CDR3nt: TGTGCCAGCAGCCAAGATAGGATTGGCTACACCTTC

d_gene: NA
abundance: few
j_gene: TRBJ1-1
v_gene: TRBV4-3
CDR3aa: CASSQYSRVNTEAFF
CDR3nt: TGCGCCAGCAGCCAATACAGCAGGGTGAACACTGAAGCTTTCTTT

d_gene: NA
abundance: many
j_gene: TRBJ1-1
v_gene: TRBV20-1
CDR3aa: CSARGPNTEAFF
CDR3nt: TGCAGTGCTAGGGGACCGAACACTGAAGCTTTCTTT

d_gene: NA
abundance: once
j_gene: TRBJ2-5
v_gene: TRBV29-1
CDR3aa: CSVEDGREETQYF
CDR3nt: TGCAGCGTTGAAGACGGCAGGGAAGAGACCCAGTACTTC